This TCR beta chain was obtained from a study of cytomegalovirus exposure and HLA in healthy donors. Findings and caveats of the study: HLA restriction was apparent for most CMV-associated TCR beta chains in a later analysis. Roughly even sequencing depth across donors was the assumption behind the presence/absence analyses.

In regard to this clone: Its antigen is not identified.

PCR amplification relied on 60 Vbeta primers (plus 13 Jbeta primers). Clones were sequenced by immunoSEQ multiplex PCR, and TCRdb holds only the in-frame ones, with some missing. Its table records around 100,000 clones. The germline gives CDR1 WNHNN, CDR2 SYGVQD (reference sequence). This CDR3 is built from 14 residues. With 8 bases clipped from V and 6 bases from J, the junction kept 5 bases outside the gene matches. The gene calls are TRBV10-1 and TRBJ2-1; 12 bases agree with TRBD2. This receptor was taken from a man aged 40-55 years in good health and CMV-seropositive. Sequencing was performed on PBMCs. The CDR3 region is CASSLAGGSNEQFF. CDR3 DNA: TGCGCCAGCTCACTAGCGGGAGGTTCCAATGAGCAGTTCTTC.